The present T cell receptor (beta chain) was sequenced within a study of hypomethylating agent response in myelodysplastic syndrome. Profiled with immunoSEQ multiplex PCR; TCRdb holds only in-frame clones, not every one. The sample lists approximately 4,400 clones; 82% were seen once. Broader study findings: After hypomethylating agent treatment, diversity and clonality showed no significant change, overall or by response.

This clone was observed a handful of times. Its antigen is unidentified. Per germline, CDR1 MNHNS and CDR2 SASEGT. The CDR3 extends over 13 amino acids. After removal of 6 bases from V and 8 bases from J, the junction contained 9 bases not matched to a gene. Source: bone marrow, taken before or after starting hypomethylating agent treatment for myelodysplastic syndrome (not recorded which). This TCR came from a human donor with myelodysplastic syndrome. The chain uses TRBV6-1 and TRBJ1-2, with TRBD1 matching over 7 bases. CDR3 residues: CASRPGTDHGYTF. The CDR3 DNA is TGTGCCAGCAGACCCGGGACAGATCACGGCTACACCTTC.